This T cell receptor beta chain was observed in a study of CD8 T cells in Susac syndrome. cDNA came from approximately 0.5 to 1 ug RNA primed by random hexamers. By means of immunoSEQ multiplex PCR, TCR beta CDR3 spanning 54 Vbeta and 13 Jbeta underwent amplification. A single record per CDR3 protein comes from TCRdb applying MiXCR to the immunoSEQ multiplex PCR reads. The sample records approximately 160,000 distinct CDR3 sequences, around 93% being singletons. The CDR3 has 13 residues. V gave up 6 bases and J gave up 1 base, with 12 bases separating them. Per the germline V gene, CDR1 is SQVTM and CDR2 is ANQGSEA. In the case of this clonotype: Its antigen is not known.

Study-wide findings and caveats: Regarding the TCR sequencing and HLA analysis, the study admitted that a relatively small number of individuals were involved.

CD8+ and CD4+ T cells taken from blood had their TCR beta sequenced. TEMRA cells were enriched by FACS, while CD8+ and CD4+ T cells were obtained through a negative isolation that was performed magnetically. Sequencing was performed on CD4+ T cells from PBMCs. The rearrangement joins TRBV29-1 to TRBJ1-1, with D perhaps TRBD1 (6 bases). The clonotype comes from a human donor in good health. In DNA, the CDR3 is TGCAGCGTCACCGGGACACAGAACACTGAAGCTTTCTTT. This gives the protein CSVTGTQNTEAFF. The full variable domain, in which reference TRBV29-1 and TRBJ1-1 provide the parts outside the CDR3, is SAVISQKPSRDICQRGTSLTIQCQVDSQVTMMFWYRQQPGQSLTLIATANQGSEATYESGFVIDKFPISRPNLTFSTLTVSNMSPEDSSIYLCSVTGTQNTEAFFGQGTRLTVV.